The 2 T cell receptor beta chains reported below all come from one sample, sequenced in a study of blood T cell repertoires in COVID-19. This table comes from immunoSEQ multiplex PCR, and its TCRdb copy is limited to in-frame clones, with some not included. The table lists 150,000 or so clones, approximately 90% of them singletons, with approximately 2.4% in the top ten. Sequenced input: peripheral blood. The receptors were sampled from a man aged 18 to 35 with acute or convalescent COVID-19.

This clone has only one observation. The rearrangement joins TRBV30 to TRBJ1-3, with D possibly TRBD1 on 5 matching bases. The CDR3 has 15 residues. V dropped 8 bases and J dropped 0 bases, with 17 bases sitting between them. Germline V gives CDR1 GTSNPN, CDR2 SVGIG (reference sequence). The chain's CDR3 is CALTTVFSSGNTIYF. In DNA form, the CDR3 reads TGTGCCCTAACGACAGTTTTTAGCTCTGGAAACACCATATATTTT.

The gene calls are TRBV27 and TRBJ2-3; 10 nucleotides align to TRBD1. Per the germline V gene, CDR1 is MNHEY and CDR2 is SMNVEV (reference sequence). This CDR3 region has 16 residues. J was trimmed by 4 bases and V by 3 bases; bases with no gene match: 7. The CDR3 sequence: CASSFQGQGNPDTQYF. The DNA for the CDR3 is TGTGCCAGCAGTTTTCAGGGACAGGGGAATCCAGATACGCAGTATTTT.